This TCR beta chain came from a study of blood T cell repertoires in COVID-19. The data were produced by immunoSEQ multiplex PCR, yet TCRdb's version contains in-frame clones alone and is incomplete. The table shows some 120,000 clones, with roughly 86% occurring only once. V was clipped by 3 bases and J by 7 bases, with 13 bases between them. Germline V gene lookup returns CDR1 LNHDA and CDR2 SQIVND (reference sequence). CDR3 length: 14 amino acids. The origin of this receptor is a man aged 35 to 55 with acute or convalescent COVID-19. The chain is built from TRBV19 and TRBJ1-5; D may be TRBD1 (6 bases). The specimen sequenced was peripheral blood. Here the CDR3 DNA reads TGTGCCAGTAGTATGTCGGGGGGCGGACAGCCCCAGCATTTT. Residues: CASSMSGGGQPQHF.